Included here is one T cell receptor beta chain sequence, with context. This sample is drawn from a study of Ad26.COV2.S vaccination and SARS-CoV-2 variants. As for treatment: roughly 18 received Ad26.COV2.S at low or high dose, single or two shots; roughly five received placebo; per-sample allocation not given. Collection of samples fell on day 63 after the first vaccine or placebo injection. Method: immunoSEQ multiplex PCR; TCRdb's copy keeps in-frame clones and lacks some. The repertoire includes more than 400,000 clones, roughly 90% of them detected once, and around 1.7% sits in the top ten. The V gene lost 4 bases and the J gene lost 6 bases, with 14 bases spanning the gap. This CDR3 is 14 amino acids long. CDR1 is WNHNN and CDR2 is SYGVQD in the germline V gene (reference sequence).

The gene calls are TRBV10-1 and TRBJ2-3; D tentatively fits TRBD1 or TRBD2 (6 bases each). This clonotype was sampled from a person aged 18 to 65 who received the Ad26.COV2.S COVID-19 vaccine or a placebo. Here the sequenced sample was peripheral blood, taken in a trial of Ad26.COV2.S vaccine versus placebo. As DNA, the CDR3 is TGCGCCAGCAGTGGGGGGGCCACGCCGGATACGCAGTATTTT. Protein product: CASSGGATPDTQYF.